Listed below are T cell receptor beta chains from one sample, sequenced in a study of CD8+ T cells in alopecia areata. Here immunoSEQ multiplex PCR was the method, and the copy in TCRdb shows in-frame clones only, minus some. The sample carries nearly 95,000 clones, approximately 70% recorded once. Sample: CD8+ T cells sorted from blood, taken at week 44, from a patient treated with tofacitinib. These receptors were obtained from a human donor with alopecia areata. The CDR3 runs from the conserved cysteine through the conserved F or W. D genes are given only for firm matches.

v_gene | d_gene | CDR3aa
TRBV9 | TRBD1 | CASSEGQGSVQYF
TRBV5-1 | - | CASSLGTTSGNTIYF
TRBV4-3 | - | CASSQDRRGTDTQYF
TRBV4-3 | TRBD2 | CASSQGAGVAYEQYF
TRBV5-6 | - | CASSFYRGLYGYTF
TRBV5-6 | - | CASSLGRAANTEAFF
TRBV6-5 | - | CASSYSNLEHQGEQFF
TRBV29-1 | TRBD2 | CSVDGLAGDHEQFF
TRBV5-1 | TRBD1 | CASSPAGQVFSGANVLTF
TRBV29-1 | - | CSVVGGAYNEQFF
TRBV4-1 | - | CASSQDLRSEAFF
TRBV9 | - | CASSVDGEGTDSPLHF
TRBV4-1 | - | CAFLGQQKYGYTF
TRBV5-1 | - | CASSTQQGGYTEAFF
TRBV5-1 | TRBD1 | CASSLNRGLAGELFF
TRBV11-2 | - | CASSFGVGALYEQYF
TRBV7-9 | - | CASSVHRDEQFF
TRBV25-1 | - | CATAGGNYGYTF
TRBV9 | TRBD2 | CASSPKFSGGVNNEQFF
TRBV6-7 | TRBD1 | CASSYSTGFSNQPQHF
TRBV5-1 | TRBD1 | CASRQGGTEAFF
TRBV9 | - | CASSVTGSGTGELFF
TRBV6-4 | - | CASSDGLAKDTQYF
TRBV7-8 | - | CASSPRQGRRTGELFF
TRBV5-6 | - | CASSFIPGKTYEQYF
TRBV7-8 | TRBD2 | CASSSHGRDNEQFF
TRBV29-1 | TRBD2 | CSAQSGGYNEQFF
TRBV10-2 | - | CASTAPGMTEAFF
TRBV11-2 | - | CASLEGDTTGPNTGELFF
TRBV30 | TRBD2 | CAWRGTSDEQYF